The 24 T cell receptor beta chains given below trace back to one sample, sequenced in a study of human T cells and chemical hapten exposure. As for time point: pre-sensitization, week 0. Specified treatment: therapeutic diphenylcyclopropenone sensitization with weekly scalp DPC. TCRdb redid the calling of the RACE reads with MiXCR, one entry per CDR3 protein. The table shows some 110,000 distinct CDR3 sequences, with 12% occurring only once. The input for sequencing was whole blood, taken in connection with sensitization to the hapten diphenylcyclopropenone (DPC). All receptors derive from a woman aged 45-65 years with alopecia areata. Some clones in this sample may be carry-over from other donors' samples.

The chain joins TRBV3-1 to TRBJ1-2, with 7 nucleotides matching TRBD1. The CDR3 length is 13 residues. V shed 3 bases, J shed 8 bases, and the junction held 6 bases outside the gene matches. CDR1 is LGHDT, CDR2 YNNKEL, per germline (reference sequence). In DNA form, the CDR3 reads TGTGCCAGCAGCCACCCAACAGGGGTCGGCTACACCTTC. Amino acid sequence: CASSHPTGVGYTF.

This clonotype was detected ten times or more. The chain combines TRBV9 with TRBJ1-2, with D possibly matching TRBD1 (5 bases). The V gene lost 0 bases and the J gene lost 2 bases, with 8 bases spanning the gap. Germline-derived CDR1 and CDR2 are SGDLS and YYNGEE. The CDR3 is 14 amino acids. The CDR3 sequence is CASSVEAGNYGYTF. CDR3 bases: TGTGCCAGCAGCGTAGAAGCAGGGAACTATGGCTACACCTTC.

The chain carries TRBV6-5 and TRBJ2-7; unclear D gene. Germline V gene data show CDR1 as MNHEY and CDR2 as SVGAGI. The CDR3 extends over 14 amino acids. The V and J ends lost 10 bases and 2 bases respectively, with 18 bases between them. CDR3 sequence (DNA): TGTGCCACGGCTACTAAATTTGACACCTACGAGCAGTACTTC. Translated: CATATKFDTYEQYF.

The V call is TRBV13, the J call TRBJ2-1; TRBD1 is a possible D gene (6 bases). Trimming left V 6 bases short and J 6 bases short, with 9 bases between. Germline V gene lookup returns CDR1 PRHDT and CDR2 FYEKMQ (reference sequence). The CDR3 consists of 12 residues. The CDR3 region is CASRQGPNEQFF. CDR3 nucleotide sequence: TGTGCCAGCAGACAGGGTCCCAATGAGCAGTTCTTC. The entire variable domain, with the rest obtained from reference TRBV13 and TRBJ2-1, is as follows: AAGVIQSPRHLIKEKRETATLKCYPIPRHDTVYWYQQGPGQDPQFLISFYEKMQSDKGSIPDRFSAQQFSDYHSELNMSSLELGDSALYFCASRQGPNEQFFGPGTRLTVL.

The chain links TRBV6-2 or TRBV6-3 to TRBJ1-5; possible D gene TRBD1, 5 bases. This CDR3 spans 15 amino acids. V lost 6 bases to trimming and J lost 7 bases, with 19 bases between them. Germline CDR1 and CDR2: MNHEY and SVGEGT. This CDR3 is CASSLRVSIGQPQHF. The DNA of the CDR3 is TGTGCCAGCAGCCTCAGGGTTTCCATCGGCCAGCCCCAGCATTTT.

This rearrangement joins TRBV5-6 to TRBJ2-1; D unclear. Germline CDR1 and CDR2: SGHDT and YYEEEE. V was shortened by 2 bases and J by 6 bases, with 9 bases between the two germline ends. The CDR3 runs 13 residues. CDR3: CASSFRQFNEQFF. The CDR3 DNA reads TGTGCCAGCAGCTTCCGACAATTCAATGAGCAGTTCTTC.

The chain uses TRBV23-1 and TRBJ1-2; TRBD1 is a possible D gene (6 bases). TRBV23-1 is an ORF for which the function is uncertain. The CDR3 runs to 18 residues. Trimming removed 4 bases from V and 0 bases from J, with 21 bases in between. The CDR3 sequence: CASSPKKDSRHSNYGYTF. CDR3 DNA: TGCGCCAGCAGTCCAAAGAAGGACAGCCGTCACTCTAACTATGGCTACACCTTC.

This clonotype was observed a few times. The chain recombines TRBV11-2 with TRBJ1-1; D not certain. Germline-derived CDR1 and CDR2 are SGHAT and FQNNGV. Trimming cost V 4 bases and J 8 bases, with 11 bases left between them. The CDR3 length is 12 residues. CDR3 bases: TGTGCCAGCAGCTCCCTGGCACGAGAAGCTTTCTTT. This sequence encodes CASSSLAREAFF.

This clonotype was picked up a small number of times. The CDR3 nucleotides are TGTGCCACCGGAATGGAGTCCTACGAGCAGTACTTC. This encodes CATGMESYEQYF. The gene calls are TRBV25-1 and TRBJ2-7; D is unresolved. V lost 10 bases and J 1 base, leaving 11 bases between the germline ends. Germline CDR1 is MGHDK and CDR2 is SYGVNS. This CDR3 comprises 12 residues.

The gene calls are TRBV10-2 and TRBJ2-1; TRBD2 matches 10 bases. The germline CDR1 and CDR2 sequences are WSHSY and SAAADI. This CDR3 comprises 14 residues. The J segment lost 4 bases and the V segment lost 4 bases, leaving 1 base of the junction unmatched. The CDR3 nucleotides are TGCGCCAGCAGTGGAGCGGGAGGGTACAATGAGCAGTTCTTC. Protein sequence: CASSGAGGYNEQFF.

CDR3 sequence (DNA): TGCGCCAGCAGCTTGGGGGCGGATGGAAACACCATATATTTT. Its protein is CASSLGADGNTIYF. The V gene is TRBV5-1, the J gene TRBJ1-3; no reliable D call. Trimming shortened V by 0 bases and J by 3 bases, and 7 bases separated the two germline ends. Germline-derived CDR1 and CDR2 are SGHRS and YFSETQ. The CDR3 has 14 residues.

Notes on this clonotype: One end of the junction fails to match germline, which may point to a read error. The chain carries TRBV28 and TRBJ1-1; D is unclear. Germline V gene data show CDR1 as MDHEN and CDR2 as SYDVKM. The CDR3 contains 12 residues. This chain's CDR3 is CASSGPRSTPRF. The CDR3 nucleotides are TGTGCCAGCAGTGGCCCAAGGTCCACACCCCGTTTT.

This clonotype was seen at least ten times. The rearrangement links TRBV7-6 to TRBJ1-4; the match to TRBD1 covers 10 bases. The CDR3 has 16 amino acids. After removal of 5 bases from V and 7 bases from J, the junction contained 10 bases not matched to a gene. Germline V gene sequence: CDR1 SGHVS, CDR2 FNYEAQ. For the CDR3, the DNA is TGTGCCAGCAGCCGCCACGACAGGGGGCGAGGTGAAAAACTGTTTTTT. Protein product: CASSRHDRGRGEKLFF.

This clonotype has more than one count but fewer than ten. J is TRBJ1-1 and V is TRBV28; D is ambiguous. The V gene's germline CDR1 is MDHEN and CDR2 SYDVKM. The CDR3 length is 12 residues. V lost 2 bases and J 5 bases, leaving 6 bases between the germline ends. CDR3 region: CASSLIITEAFF. The CDR3 DNA sequence: TGTGCCAGCAGTTTAATAATTACTGAAGCTTTCTTT.

This clonotype was observed a handful of times. The chain combines TRBV20-1 with TRBJ1-1; D ambiguous. CDR1 and CDR2 from the germline V gene are DFQATT and SNEGSKA (reference sequence). Trimming pared 5 bases from V and 3 bases from J, leaving 13 bases between. This CDR3 has 13 amino acids. DNA for the CDR3: TGCAGTGCTCCCCGGGCCCGGGACACTGAAGCTTTCTTT. This sequence encodes CSAPRARDTEAFF.

V is TRBV7-7 and J is TRBJ1-1, with a weak D call TRBD1 (6 bases). The V end lost 5 bases, the J end lost 2 bases, and 9 bases lay between the germline ends. The germline gives CDR1 SSHAT, CDR2 FNYEAQ (reference sequence). This CDR3 has 13 residues. The CDR3 nucleotides are TGTGCCAGCAGCCAGGGGCATAACACTGAAGCTTTCTTT. It specifies CASSQGHNTEAFF.

This clonotype was counted between two and nine times. The CDR3 protein is CAGKGGYGYTF. The CDR3 DNA reads TGTGCCGGAAAAGGGGGGTATGGCTACACCTTC. The chain combines TRBV28 with TRBJ1-2; D is possibly TRBD1 (6 bases). The CDR3 has 11 amino acids. CDR1 and CDR2 (germline): MDHEN, SYDVKM. Trimming shortened V by 11 bases and J by 5 bases, and 12 bases separated the two germline ends.

This clonotype has more than one count but fewer than ten. V is TRBV3-1 and J is TRBJ1-6; a possible D gene is TRBD1 (5 bases). Germline V gives CDR1 LGHDT, CDR2 YNNKEL (reference sequence). This CDR3 spans 15 amino acids. Between the trimmed V and J ends, which lost 3 bases and 14 bases, there was a span of 20 bases. The chain's CDR3 is CASSQEGRDRSALHF. The CDR3, as DNA: TGTGCCAGCAGCCAGGAGGGACGGGACCGGTCAGCCCTCCACTTT.

The chain employs TRBV28 and TRBJ2-1; 7 bases match TRBD1. V lost 6 bases, J lost 7 bases, and 9 bases stayed unmatched. The germline CDR1 and CDR2 sequences are MDHEN and SYDVKM. The CDR3 has 14 amino acids. The CDR3 nucleotides are TGTGCCAGCAGGATCGACAGGGCGAGGAATGAGCAGTTCTTC. Translation: CASRIDRARNEQFF.

The J gene is TRBJ1-1, the V gene TRBV6-1, with D possibly being TRBD1 (5 bases). Per the germline V gene, CDR1 is MNHNS and CDR2 is SASEGT. V dropped 3 bases and J dropped 0 bases, with 11 bases sitting between them. The CDR3 loop spans 15 amino acids. CDR3 in amino acids: CASSEGTALNTEAFF. The CDR3 DNA reads TGTGCCAGCAGTGAGGGGACGGCTCTGAACACTGAAGCTTTCTTT.

The genes are TRBV24-1 and TRBJ2-5, with 7 bases aligning to TRBD1. Germline V gene lookup returns CDR1 KGHDR and CDR2 SFDVKD. Unmatched junction bases numbered 7, after V lost 4 bases and J lost 3 bases. CDR3 length equals 15 residues. The chain's CDR3 is CATSDPGTVEETQYF. The CDR3 region has the DNA TGTGCCACCAGTGACCCCGGGACAGTCGAAGAGACCCAGTACTTC.

This clonotype was counted only a few times. Here the CDR3 DNA reads TGTGCCAGCAGCTTAGGGAGGCCCTCCGAGCAGTACTTC. It translates to CASSLGRPSEQYF. The chain joins TRBV7-6 to TRBJ2-7; D is perhaps TRBD2 (5 bases). The CDR3 is 13 residues long. Germline V lookup: CDR1 SGHVS, CDR2 FNYEAQ. V gave up 1 base and J gave up 6 bases, with 10 bases separating them. The full variable domain, with the rest looked up from reference TRBV7-6 and TRBJ2-7, is GAGVSQSPRYKVTKRGQDVALRCDPISGHVSLYWYRQALGQGPEFLTYFNYEAQQDKSGLPNDRFSAERPEGSISTLTIQRTEQRDSAMYRCASSLGRPSEQYFGPGTRLTVT.

This clonotype was counted only a few times. The CDR3 loop reads CASSLDRESNQPQHF. As DNA, the CDR3 is TGTGCCAGCAGTTTAGACAGGGAGAGCAATCAGCCCCAGCATTTT. The V gene is TRBV28, the J gene TRBJ1-5, with 7 bases aligning to TRBD1. Germline values: CDR1 MDHEN, CDR2 SYDVKM. Unmatched junction bases numbered 2, after V lost 2 bases and J lost 1 base. This CDR3 has 15 amino acids.

This clonotype was observed a few times. This chain connects TRBV14 to TRBJ1-6, with D uncertain. V lost 3 bases and J 7 bases, leaving 4 bases between the germline ends. Germline-derived CDR1 and CDR2 are SGHDN and FVKESK. The CDR3 extends over 12 amino acids. The CDR3 coding sequence is TGTGCCAGCAGCCAGCTGAATTCACCCCTCCACTTT. Protein sequence: CASSQLNSPLHF.